The clone carrying this T cell receptor (beta chain) was seen a handful of times. The CDR3 is 16 residues long. Trimming took 0 bases from V and 0 from J, leaving 10 bases between them. Per the germline V gene, CDR1 is SGHRS and CDR2 is YFSETQ. TCRdb fed the RT-PCR reads into MiXCR, producing one record per CDR3 protein. The sample shows about 700,000 distinct CDR3 sequences, about 14% of them seen only once. Sequenced: memory CD4+ T cells from blood. The TCR sequence derives from a female donor in good health, serving as a healthy control. The chain employs TRBV5-1 and TRBJ1-3, with D possibly being TRBD1 (5 bases). The CDR3 bases are TGCGCCAGCAGCTTGGGGACAACCACCTCTGGAAACACCATATATTTT. This translates into CASSLGTTTSGNTIYF.